The 25 T cell receptor beta chains reported below all come from one sample, sequenced in a study of glioma-infiltrating T cells. The iRepertoire nested amplicon-rescue multiplex PCR amplified TCR alpha and beta CDR3s from RNA. TCRdb independently ran MiXCR on the multiplex PCR reads; one entry per CDR3 protein. The sample contains about 410,000 distinct CDR3 sequences, about two fifths of which appear only once. The sample consisted of glioma tissue, nonneoplastic brain tissue, or PBMCs (not recorded which). These receptors all stem from a human donor with low-grade glioma or glioblastoma, undergoing nonglioma brain surgery, or in good health (not recorded which).

This clonotype was seen ten or more times. The chain uses TRBV28 and TRBJ2-7; D uncertain. The germline gives CDR1 MDHEN, CDR2 SYDVKM. The length of the CDR3 is 14 residues. V was cut by 5 bases and J by 9 bases, with 20 bases left in between. This chain's CDR3 is CASSPGPLWIRQYF. The CDR3, as DNA: TGTGCCAGCAGTCCCGGACCCTTATGGATACGGCAGTACTTC.

This clonotype appeared many times. The CDR3 protein is CASSWGGMSRGPYEQYF. The CDR3 nucleotides read TGTGCCAGCAGTTGGGGTGGGATGTCCCGGGGGCCCTACGAGCAGTACTTC. The rearrangement links TRBV27 to TRBJ2-7, with D perhaps being TRBD1 or TRBD2 (6 bases each). Deletions cut 4 bases from V and 2 bases from J, with 21 bases between. The CDR3 consists of 17 residues. In germline, CDR1 is MNHEY, CDR2 SMNVEV (reference sequence).

With regard to this clonotype: A much larger clone is a single base away; this may be a read error. This chain uses TRBV7-2 with TRBJ1-5; D remains ambiguous. The CDR3 has 13 residues. Germline loops: CDR1 SGHTA, CDR2 FQGNSA. CDR3 in DNA: TGTGCCGGCAGCGCTAATAGCAATCAGCCCCAGCATTTT. The encoded protein is CAGSANSNQPQHF.

Remarks on this clonotype: The missing conserved phenylalanine or tryptophan at the end of this CDR3 makes a read error likely. This chain links TRBV28 with TRBJ1-2; D is perhaps TRBD1 (5 bases). CDR1 and CDR2 from the germline V gene are MDHEN and SYDVKM. The CDR3 length is 14 residues. Between the trimmed V and J ends, which lost 3 bases and 7 bases, there was a span of 15 bases. CDR3 coding DNA: TGTGCCAGCAGTTTCACACCAGGGACGGGTGGCTACACCTCC. It yields the protein CASSFTPGTGGYTS.

This clonotype was seen only a few times. The chain joins TRBV7-2 to TRBJ1-1; D unclear. The CDR3 spans 14 residues. CDR1 and CDR2 from the germline V gene are SGHTA and FQGNSA. Trimming pared 2 bases from V and 1 base from J, leaving 8 bases between. The CDR3 DNA sequence: TGTGCCAGCAGCTTATACGCAGGGAACACTGAAGCTTTCTTT. It translates to CASSLYAGNTEAFF.

On this clonotype itself: This CDR3 fails to terminate in the conserved phenylalanine or tryptophan, so it likely reflects a read error. This chain links TRBV7-8 with TRBJ2-1, with D uncertain. CDR1 and CDR2 (germline): SGHVS, FQNEAQ. The CDR3 loop spans 16 amino acids. The CDR3, as DNA: TGTGACAGCAGCCGAAGGGCTAGTTGGGACTACAATGAGCAGTTCCTC. Its translation is CDSSRRASWDYNEQFL.

The sample holds many counts of this clonotype. The chain couples TRBV6-1 to TRBJ1-3, with D perhaps matching TRBD1 (6 bases). Trimming cost V 11 bases and J 0 bases, with 11 bases left between them. Germline CDR1 is MNHNS and CDR2 is SASEGT. The CDR3 runs 13 residues. CDR3 residues: CALTGSSGNTIYF. The CDR3 DNA sequence: TGTGCCCTCACAGGGAGCTCTGGAAACACCATATATTTT.

The table lists this clonotype with a few counts. Possible read error: a much larger clone is one base away. DNA for the CDR3: TGCAGTGCAACAGACAGCCTGGGGCAAGAGGCCCAGTACTTC. As protein: CSATDSLGQEAQYF. V and J are TRBV20-1 and TRBJ2-5; possible D gene TRBD1, 5 bases. This CDR3 is 14 amino acids long. CDR1 and CDR2 (germline): DFQATT, SNEGSKA (reference sequence).

This rearrangement joins TRBV5-1 to TRBJ2-1; 8 bases line up with TRBD1. CDR3 size: 17 residues. The germline gives CDR1 SGHRS, CDR2 YFSETQ. V gave up 1 base and J gave up 5 bases; unmatched junction bases: 11. CDR3 residues: CASSLRTLGQVHNEQFF. CDR3 nucleotide sequence: TGCGCCAGCAGCTTGAGGACTCTGGGACAGGTTCACAATGAGCAGTTCTTC.

V usage is TRBV5-4 and J usage is TRBJ2-7; no firm D call. Trimming left V 0 bases short and J 6 bases short, with 16 bases between. Looked up from germline, CDR1 is SGHNT and CDR2 is YYREEE (reference sequence). The CDR3 consists of 15 residues. The CDR3 nucleotides are TGTGCCAGCAGCTTGGAGACTCGGAAGTTTAGCGAGCAGTACTTC. Its protein is CASSLETRKFSEQYF. Together with reference TRBV5-4 and TRBJ2-7, the CDR3 gives the full variable domain: ETGVTQSPTHLIKTRGQQVTLRCSSQSGHNTVSWYQQALGQGPQFIFQYYREEENGRGNFPPRFSGLQFPNYSSELNVNALELDDSALYLCASSLETRKFSEQYFGPGTRLTVT.

Comment on this clonotype: This sequence may be a read error, since a much larger clone differs from it by one base. The V and J genes are TRBV6-1 and TRBJ1-1; D call uncertain. The CDR3 has 12 amino acids. Per germline, CDR1 MNHNS and CDR2 SASEGT. CDR3 in amino acids: CASSPFSTGAFF. In DNA form, the CDR3 reads TGTGCCAGCAGTCCCTTCTCCACTGGAGCTTTCTTT.

This chain uses TRBV2 with TRBJ1-2, with D maybe TRBD1 (6 bases). The CDR3 has 24 amino acids. V was cut by 3 bases and J by 0 bases, with 38 bases left in between. Germline V gene lookup returns CDR1 SNHLY and CDR2 FYNNEI. The CDR3 DNA reads as TGTGCCAGCAGTGATCCTAACCGGCCCCAGGGGAAGGGGCCTGGAAAGTCTTCTAACTATGGCTACACCTTC. Protein product: CASSDPNRPQGKGPGKSSNYGYTF.

This clonotype came up many times. V and J are TRBV20-1 and TRBJ1-1; a possible D gene is TRBD1 (6 bases). The CDR3 loop spans 12 amino acids. CDR1 is DFQATT and CDR2 is SNEGSKA in the germline V gene (reference sequence). The CDR3 coding sequence is TGCACTACGGGGGCATTGAACACTGAAGCTTTCTTT. Its protein is CTTGALNTEAFF.

This clonotype was counted between two and nine times. The chain is built from TRBV4-2 and TRBJ1-1, with D unresolved. V lost 0 bases and J lost 0, with 11 bases in between. The CDR3 covers 16 residues. CDR1 LGHNA and CDR2 YNFKEQ come from the germline V gene. DNA of the CDR3: TGTGCCAGCAGCCAAGATGAGAGGCGAATGAACACTGAAGCTTTCTTT. Its translation is CASSQDERRMNTEAFF.

CDR3 coding DNA: TGCAGCGTCGGACTAGTCAATGAGCAGTTCTTC. This translates into CSVGLVNEQFF. The rearrangement uses TRBV29-1 and TRBJ2-1, with TRBD2 matching over 7 bases. The CDR3 has 11 amino acids. Germline V gene sequence: CDR1 SQVTM, CDR2 ANQGSEA. Germline trimming cut 6 bases from V and 6 bases from J; bases unmatched to any gene: 2.

The V gene is TRBV5-4, the J gene TRBJ2-5, with TRBD2 as a possible D gene (5 bases). The CDR3 totals 14 residues. CDR1 is SGHNT and CDR2 is YYREEE in the germline V gene (reference sequence). Between the trimmed V and J ends, which lost 5 bases and 5 bases, there was a span of 16 bases. For the CDR3, the DNA is TGTGCCAGCAGTTTTACAGAGGCGGGCGAGACCCAGTACTTC. This encodes CASSFTEAGETQYF.

The rearrangement uses TRBV4-1 and TRBJ2-1, with 12 bases lining up with TRBD2. CDR3 length: 17 amino acids. Unmatched junction bases numbered 6, after V lost 6 bases and J lost 0 bases. CDR1 and CDR2 (germline): MGHRA, YSYEKL. This CDR3 is CASSPRTSGISYNEQFF. The CDR3 DNA sequence: TGCGCCAGCAGTCCGAGGACTAGCGGGATCTCCTACAATGAGCAGTTCTTC.

Only a few counts were recorded for this clonotype. The chain is built from TRBV12-3 or TRBV12-4 and TRBJ1-5; D is unclear. V lost 4 bases and J 1 base, leaving 5 bases between the germline ends. This CDR3 is 13 amino acids long. This chain's CDR3 is CASSYHSNQPQHF. CDR3 in DNA: TGTGCCAGCAGTTACCACAGCAATCAGCCCCAGCATTTT.

There are a few counts of this clonotype. J is TRBJ2-7 and V is TRBV4-1, with 9 bases matching TRBD2. The J segment lost 2 bases and the V segment lost 0 bases, leaving 8 bases of the junction unmatched. The CDR3 runs 17 residues. Looked up from germline, CDR1 is MGHRA and CDR2 is YSYEKL. CDR3 DNA sequence: TGCGCCAGCAGCCAAGAAGGTCCAGCGGGAGGCGCCTACGAGCAGTACTTC. As protein: CASSQEGPAGGAYEQYF.

In its sample, this clonotype was seen a few times. This rearrangement joins TRBV4-3 to TRBJ1-1; 8 nucleotides agree with TRBD1. This CDR3 region has 16 residues. The V gene end was trimmed by 4 bases and the J gene end by 4 bases; junction bases not matched to a gene: 11. Per germline, CDR1 LGHNA and CDR2 YSLEER. CDR3 DNA: TGCGCCAGCAGCCCTGAGACAGGGGCGTTGAGCACTGAAGCTTTCTTT. It is translated as CASSPETGALSTEAFF.

DNA for the CDR3: TGTGCCAGCAGTGGAAGCGGGGGCCCCAAAGAGACCCAGTACTTC. Translated, it gives CASSGSGGPKETQYF. The chain has TRBV6-1 and TRBJ2-5, with 8 bases fitting TRBD2. The V gene end was trimmed by 4 bases and the J gene end by 3 bases; junction bases not matched to a gene: 7. The CDR3 contains 15 residues. CDR1 is MNHNS, CDR2 SASEGT, per germline.

Concerning this clonotype: The conserved closing phenylalanine or tryptophan is absent in this CDR3, likely reflecting a read error. This sequence joins TRBV5-8 and TRBJ2-1; D may match TRBD1 or TRBD2 (5 bases each). Trimming cost V 4 bases and J 12 bases, with 29 bases left between them. This CDR3 has 17 amino acids. The germline V gene has CDR1 SGHTS and CDR2 YDEGEE. CDR3 sequence (DNA): TGTGCCAGCAGCCCGGAGGCGCTCAGGGTCTACTCGGACGGGCAGTTCTTA. This gives the protein CASSPEALRVYSDGQFL.

In the case of this clonotype: Since a much larger clone is just one base distant, this may be a read error. Since no conserved phenylalanine or tryptophan closes the CDR3, a read error is the likely cause. The chain joins TRBV27 to TRBJ2-7; 7 nucleotides align to TRBD2. Per germline, CDR1 MNHEY and CDR2 SMNVEV (reference sequence). The J segment lost 6 bases and the V segment lost 4 bases, leaving 3 bases of the junction unmatched. The CDR3 loop spans 12 amino acids. This chain's CDR3 is CASSWGGGEQYL. The DNA for the CDR3 is TGTGCCAGCAGTTGGGGGGGTGGCGAGCAGTACTTA.

Remarks on this clonotype: This could be a read error, since a much larger clone is one nucleotide away. The chain joins TRBV20-1 to TRBJ2-1; 7 nucleotides match TRBD1. This CDR3 region has 13 residues. Germline V gene sequence: CDR1 DFQATT, CDR2 SNEGSKA (reference sequence). With 5 bases clipped from V and 10 bases from J, the junction kept 11 bases outside the gene matches. In nucleotides, the CDR3 is TGCAGTGCTTTTGACCGGGACAGCTACGAGCAGTTCTTC. This sequence encodes CSAFDRDSYEQFF.

The rearrangement links TRBV18 to TRBJ2-1; the D is unclear. Trimming took 8 bases from V and 1 from J, leaving 18 bases between them. Germline loops: CDR1 KGHSH, CDR2 LQKENI. This CDR3 region has 16 residues. In DNA, the CDR3 is TGTGCCAGCACCACCAGCATGTCCAGATCCTACAATGAGCAGTTCTTC. Its translation: CASTTSMSRSYNEQFF.